This entry is about one TCR beta chain. Its antigen is not identified. The data were taken from a study of Graves' ophthalmopathy and Graves' hyperthyroidism. The study's findings and limits: From stable hyperthyroidism, ophthalmopathy was separated by a 13-signature model with approximately 90% sensitivity and around 80% specificity.

Among the hyperthyroidism patients, all were newly diagnosed, aged 18 to 65, with under 2 months' duration. Clinical symptoms, serum thyroxine, TRAb, thyroid ultrasound and orbital computed tomography were relied on for diagnosis. Unmatched junction bases numbered 8, after V lost 6 bases and J lost 7 bases. This CDR3 is built from 14 residues. The V gene's germline CDR1 is SQVTM and CDR2 ANQGSEA. TCR beta CDR3 amplification used RNA transcripts. HTBI primers were used in a first-round RT-PCR, which preceded a second-round multiplex PCR. TCRdb passed the multiplex PCR reads through MiXCR, listing each CDR3 protein once. The repertoire consists of over a million distinct CDR3 sequences, with about 40% occurring once and the leading ten covering around 10%.

This clonotype originated in an adult man with Graves' hyperthyroidism. Sequenced sample: peripheral blood or thyroid tissue (not recorded which). V gene TRBV29-1 combines with J gene TRBJ1-4, with 10 nucleotides matching TRBD1. DNA of the CDR3: TGCAGCGTCCGGACAGGGGGGGTTACTGAAAAACTGTTTTTT. Protein: CSVRTGGVTEKLFF.